Each of the 27 T cell receptor delta chains below was sequenced from the same sample in a study of gamma-delta chains in newborns, infants, children. TCRdb applied CATT to the reads for clone calling. The sample contains approximately 11,000 delta-chain clones, about 3.8% of which appear only once. The specimen was blood. All receptors derive from a child who was a newborn, infant or young child, either healthy, febrile or measles-vaccinated (not recorded which).

This clone has just a few counts. This sample also contains other DNA sequences that code for the same CDR3. This chain uses TRDV1 with TRDJ1; D is uncertain. Trimming shortened V by 0 bases and J by 8 bases, and 13 bases separated the two germline ends. Germline values: CDR1 TSWWSYY, CDR2 QGS. CDR3 length: 14 residues. This CDR3 is CALGELGPVLKLIF. The CDR3 DNA follows: TGTGCTCTTGGGGAACTGGGGCCGGTACTGAAACTCATCTTT.

There are a few counts of this clone. CDR3: CALGGKLPQVLKYADKLIF. CDR3 DNA: TGTGCTCTTGGGGGCAAACTACCTCAGGTACTCAAGTACGCCGATAAACTCATCTTT. The genes are TRDV1 and TRDJ1; no firm D call. Trimming shortened V by 4 bases and J by 3 bases, and 27 bases separated the two germline ends. The CDR3 runs 19 residues. CDR1 and CDR2 (germline): TSWWSYY, QGS.

CDR3 loop: CAFKRVRSDPSRADWGIRDTDKLIF. Here the CDR3 DNA reads TGTGCCTTTAAAAGAGTTCGATCGGACCCTTCCCGCGCGGACTGGGGGATACGGGACACCGATAAACTCATCTTT. This sequence joins TRDV3 and TRDJ1; 13 bases match TRDD3. Since TCRdb gives no J gene, matching the DNA to germline was used here to assign it. J lost 0 bases, V lost 1 base, and 32 bases had no gene match. The CDR3 has 25 amino acids. CDR1 is TVYSNPD, CDR2 GDNSRS, per germline (reference sequence).

This clone was counted between two and nine times. The V call is TRDV1, the J call TRDJ1, with TRDD3 identical over 8 bases. The CDR3 consists of 18 residues. V dropped 0 bases and J dropped 4; count of bases not matched to a gene: 13. CDR1 and CDR2 (germline): TSWWSYY, QGS. This chain's CDR3 is CALGELRVTGGTLDKLIF. The DNA of the CDR3 is TGTGCTCTTGGGGAACTACGTGTTACTGGGGGCACCCTCGATAAACTCATCTTT.

The table lists this clone with a few counts. The chain recombines TRDV1 with TRDJ1; 7 positions match TRDD3. Germline V lookup: CDR1 TSWWSYY, CDR2 QGS. The CDR3 has 16 amino acids. V was clipped by 4 bases and J by 2 bases; unmatched bases: 10. CDR3 amino acids: CALGGRLGPPTDKLIF. CDR3 in DNA: TGTGCTCTTGGGGGACGACTGGGGCCTCCTACCGATAAACTCATCTTT.

This clone is labeled as medium-sized (0.01 to 0.1%). The chain links TRDV2 to TRDJ1; 7 bases agree with TRDD3. The CDR3 runs 18 residues. From germline, CDR1 is GEAIGNYY and CDR2 EKD. Trimming removed 0 bases from V and 0 bases from J; junction bases left unmatched: 12. CDR3 DNA: TGTGCCTGTGACACCGTAAGTGTAGCTGGGGGCTACACCGATAAACTCATCTTT. The encoded protein is CACDTVSVAGGYTDKLIF.

This clone has a handful of counts. V gene TRDV1 combines with J gene TRDJ1, with 7 positions matching TRDD3. This CDR3 spans 14 amino acids. The ends lost 2 bases at V and 10 bases at J; junction bases unmatched: 10. Looked up from germline, CDR1 is TSWWSYY and CDR2 is QGS. Here the CDR3 reads CALGEGYGGDLLIF. DNA of the CDR3: TGTGCTCTTGGGGAAGGATACGGGGGGGATTTACTCATCTTT.

This clone was seen a few times. The chain has TRDV2 and TRDJ1; 9 bases map to TRDD3. This CDR3 comprises 13 residues. With 3 bases clipped from V and 4 bases from J, the junction kept 2 bases outside the gene matches. The germline gives CDR1 GEAIGNYY, CDR2 EKD. This CDR3 reads CACDVLGDDKLIF. CDR3 coding DNA: TGTGCCTGTGACGTACTGGGGGACGATAAACTCATCTTT.

No V gene call was produced; the J gene was TRDJ3; the table's D call, TRDD3, was not checked against the DNA. This CDR3 has 23 residues. This chain's CDR3 is CALGERLEGPYWGISWDTRQMFF. CDR3 coding DNA: TGTGCTCTTGGGGAACGGCTGGAAGGACCCTACTGGGGGATCTCCTGGGACACCCGACAGATGTTTTTC.

J is TRDJ1 and V is TRDV2; 8 bases are shared with TRDD3. CDR1 and CDR2 from the germline V gene are GEAIGNYY and EKD. The CDR3 is made up of 13 amino acids. The V segment lost 2 bases and the J segment 4 bases; nucleotides outside the gene matches: 2. CDR3 loop: CACDKGDNDKLIF. The DNA of the CDR3 is TGTGCCTGTGACAAGGGGGATAACGATAAACTCATCTTT.

Comment on this clone: A much more abundant neighbour one base away suggests this may be a read error. Different DNA sequences within this sample yield the same CDR3. This chain links TRDV2 with TRDJ1; 8 bases agree with TRDD3. Per germline, CDR1 GEAIGNYY and CDR2 EKD. There are 16 residues in the CDR3. The CDR3 loop reads CACDTVTGGPADKLIF. CDR3 nucleotides: TGCGCCTGTGACACCGTAACTGGGGGCCCCGCAGATAAACTCATCTTT.

By frequency in the sample, this clone is medium-sized. The sample has other DNA sequences that encode this CDR3 too. V is TRDV2 and J is TRDJ2, with D maybe TRDD3 (6 bases). The CDR3 loop spans 16 amino acids. With 0 bases removed from V and 5 bases from J, the gap between germline ends came to 15 bases. The germline V gene encodes CDR1 GEAIGNYY and CDR2 EKD. Here the CDR3 reads CACDTLLGGSTAQLFF. CDR3 coding DNA: TGTGCCTGTGACACCCTGCTAGGGGGGAGCACAGCACAACTCTTCTTT.

The V call is TRDV1, the J call TRDJ1, with 9 bases fitting TRDD2. CDR1 TSWWSYY and CDR2 QGS come from the germline V gene. CDR3 length: 22 residues. V shed 0 bases, J shed 3 bases, and the junction held 23 bases outside the gene matches. This chain's CDR3 is CALGELVPSYPPRGKYADKLIF. The DNA for the CDR3 is TGTGCTCTTGGGGAACTAGTGCCTTCCTACCCCCCCAGGGGTAAATACGCCGATAAACTCATCTTT.

This clone occurred a few times. The chain carries TRDV1 and TRDJ1; D is tentatively TRDD2 or TRDD3 (6 bases each). The V and J ends lost 3 bases and 7 bases respectively, with 18 bases between them. The CDR3 spans 15 residues. Germline V gene lookup returns CDR1 TSWWSYY and CDR2 QGS. CDR3 loop: CALGEPLPPWGKLIF. CDR3 nucleotide sequence: TGTGCTCTTGGGGAGCCGCTTCCTCCCTGGGGTAAACTCATCTTT.

The chain is built from TRDV2 and TRDJ1; TRDD3 might be the D (5 bases). CDR1 GEAIGNYY and CDR2 EKD come from the germline V gene. Trimming stripped 1 base from V and 0 bases from J, with 17 bases between. There are 17 residues in the CDR3. The CDR3: CACDTLAGTPYTDKLIF. For the CDR3, the DNA is TGTGCCTGTGACACGTTAGCGGGGACCCCTTACACCGATAAACTCATCTTT.

In this sample, this clone turned up a few times. The chain recombines TRDV2 with TRDJ3, with 8 bases that match TRDD3. Trimming at V came to 4 bases and at J to 2 bases, leaving 9 bases not matched to a gene. The CDR3 covers 18 residues. Germline-derived CDR1 and CDR2 are GEAIGNYY and EKD. The CDR3 loop reads CACEPLGDVTWDTRQMFF. In DNA form, the CDR3 reads TGTGCCTGTGAGCCTTTGGGGGATGTCACCTGGGACACCCGACAGATGTTTTTC.

In regard to this clone: A read error may be the cause here, since a much bigger clone is one base away. Other DNA sequences within the sample encode an identical CDR3. The CDR3 protein is CACDPPGPWDTRQMFF. The CDR3 DNA reads as TGTGCCTGTGACCCCCCTGGCCCCTGGGACACCAGACAGATGTTTTTC. The rearrangement links TRDV2 to TRDJ3, with D possibly TRDD3 on 5 matching bases. The germline V gene encodes CDR1 GEAIGNYY and CDR2 EKD. This CDR3 region has 16 residues.

The chain combines TRDV1 with TRDJ1; possibly TRDD3 for D (6 bases). The V gene's germline CDR1 is TSWWSYY and CDR2 QGS. V lost 2 bases, J lost 8 bases, and 36 bases lay in between. CDR3 length equals 21 residues. Written as DNA, the CDR3 is TGTGCTCTTGGGGAAGGTGGGGGGCGCCTTCTCACTTGGCGGGGGGCCCTGAAACTCATCTTT. Amino acid sequence: CALGEGGGRLLTWRGALKLIF.

The V gene went uncalled, while the J gene is TRDJ1. The CDR3 has 10 amino acids. The CDR3 DNA sequence: TGTGCTCTTGGGGTATCTTCTCTCCATTTT. Translation: CALGVSSLHF.

The J gene is given as TRDJ1, and the V gene is not called; TRDD3, the table's D call, lacks a check against the DNA. CDR3 length: 23 amino acids. The CDR3 coding sequence is TGTGCTCTTGGGGGAACCGTCGGGGGCCTCGAGATGGATAGGCCGAGGGGGACCGATAAACTCATCTTT. Its protein is CALGGTVGGLEMDRPRGTDKLIF.

This clone is medium-sized by share. This chain joins TRDV1 and TRDJ1, with 8 bases identical to TRDD3. From germline, CDR1 is TSWWSYY and CDR2 QGS. The CDR3 totals 18 residues. J was trimmed by 0 bases and V by 4 bases; bases with no gene match: 13. In DNA form, the CDR3 reads TGTGCTCTTGGGGGCCACGCCCGGGGGATATCGTACACCGATAAACTCATCTTT. It translates to CALGGHARGISYTDKLIF.

V and J are TRDV1 and TRDJ1; the match to TRDD3 covers 8 bases. This CDR3 has 19 amino acids. The ends lost 4 bases at V and 4 bases at J; junction bases unmatched: 20. Germline CDR1 and CDR2: TSWWSYY and QGS. The CDR3 sequence is CALGGPLRYWGRRGDKLIF. The DNA for the CDR3 is TGTGCTCTTGGGGGACCGCTCCGTTACTGGGGGCGGCGGGGCGATAAACTCATCTTT.

Turning to this clone: The junction departs from the called germline gene at one end, perhaps through a read error. The CDR3 nucleotides read TGTGCCTGTGACCCAATTGAGGCCGATAACCTCATCTTT. Its translation: CACDPIEADNLIF. The rearrangement links TRDV2 to TRDJ1; the D is unclear. CDR3 size: 13 residues. Germline CDR1 reads GEAIGNYY; CDR2 reads EKD.

This clone was found a few times. This sequence joins TRDV1 and TRDJ1, with D possibly matching TRDD3 (6 bases). The CDR3 length is 15 residues. Germline lookup yields CDR1 TSWWSYY and CDR2 QGS. The V end lost 6 bases, the J end lost 0 bases, and 14 bases lay between the germline ends. CDR3 sequence (DNA): TGTGCTCTTGGAAAGGGGGACCTGTACACCGATAAACTCATCTTT. Translation gives CALGKGDLYTDKLIF.

A few counts support this clone. Being one base from a much bigger clone, this may be a read error. The rearrangement uses TRAV29/DV5 and TRDJ1; 13 positions agree with TRDD3. V lost 2 bases to trimming and J lost 0 bases; unmatched junction nucleotides: 16. The CDR3 spans 20 residues. CDR1 is NSMFDY, CDR2 ISSIKDK, per germline. This CDR3 reads CAARYGRTGGYARYTDKLIF. Written as DNA, the CDR3 is TGTGCAGCAAGGTATGGCCGTACTGGGGGATACGCCAGGTACACCGATAAACTCATCTTT.

V and J are TRAV29/DV5 and TRDJ1; 8 bases are a match to TRDD3. This CDR3 spans 24 amino acids. CDR1 NSMFDY and CDR2 ISSIKDK come from the germline V gene. V lost 0 bases and J lost 2; bases outside the gene matches: 33. The CDR3 loop reads CAASARPFPTHGTGGSAGTDKLIF. The CDR3 DNA sequence: TGTGCAGCAAGCGCGAGGCCATTCCCCACTCATGGAACTGGGGGTTCCGCGGGGACCGATAAACTCATCTTT.

In its sample, this clone was seen a few times. A read error likely explains why the TCRdb protein, taken from a much larger clone, differs from this DNA's translation at residue 8; the protein shown is translated from the DNA. The chain combines TRDV2 with TRDJ1; tentatively, D is TRDD3 (6 bases). The V end lost 1 base, the J end lost 3 bases, and 14 bases lay between the germline ends. There are 15 residues in the CDR3. Germline CDR1 GEAIGNYY, CDR2 EKD. CDR3 DNA sequence: TGTGCCTGTGACACAATCGGGGGAAGGGCCGATAAACTCATCTTT. Its translation is CACDTIGGRADKLIF.